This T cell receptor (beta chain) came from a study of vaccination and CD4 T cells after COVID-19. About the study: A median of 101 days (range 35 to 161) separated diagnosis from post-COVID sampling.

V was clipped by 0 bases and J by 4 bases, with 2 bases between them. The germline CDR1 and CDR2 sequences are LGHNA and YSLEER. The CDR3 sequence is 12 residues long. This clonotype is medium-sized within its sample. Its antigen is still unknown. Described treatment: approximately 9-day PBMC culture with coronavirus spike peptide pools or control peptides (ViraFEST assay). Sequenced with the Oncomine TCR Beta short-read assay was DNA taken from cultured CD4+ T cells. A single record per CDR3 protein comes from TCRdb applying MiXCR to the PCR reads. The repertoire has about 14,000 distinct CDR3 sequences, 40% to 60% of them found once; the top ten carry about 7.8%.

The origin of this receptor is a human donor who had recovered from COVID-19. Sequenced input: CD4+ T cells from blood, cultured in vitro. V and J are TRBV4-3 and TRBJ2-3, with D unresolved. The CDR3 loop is CASSQEADTQYF. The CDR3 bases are TGCGCCAGCAGCCAAGAGGCAGATACGCAGTATTTT.